The 8 T cell receptor beta chains below were found in one sample sequenced in a study of T cell responses to AZD1222 COVID-19 vaccine. Produced via immunoSEQ multiplex PCR; TCRdb's table is partial and in-frame only. The sample shows approximately 150,000 clones, roughly 90% of them seen only once. The specimen was peripheral blood, collected on day 0 of AZD1222 vaccination. These receptors were collected from an adult in good health.

J is TRBJ2-7 and V is TRBV30; D gene unclear. The CDR3 loop spans 11 amino acids. Looked up from germline, CDR1 is GTSNPN and CDR2 is SVGIG (reference sequence). Between the trimmed V and J ends, which lost 3 bases and 9 bases, there was a span of 12 bases. CDR3: CAWRRQKRQYF. CDR3 nucleotides: TGTGCCTGGAGGAGGCAGAAACGGCAGTACTTC.

The V gene is TRBV30, the J gene TRBJ1-2; unclear D gene. Germline V CDR1 and CDR2: GTSNPN, SVGIG (reference sequence). This CDR3 spans 12 amino acids. The ends were cut back, 0 bases at V and 3 bases at J, with 5 bases in the middle. CDR3 protein: CAWSVQHYGYTF. For the CDR3, the DNA is TGTGCCTGGAGTGTGCAGCACTATGGCTACACCTTC.

This chain joins TRBV6-5 and TRBJ2-3; TRBD1 or TRBD2 may be the D gene (5 bases each). The CDR3 is 14 amino acids. Germline assignment: CDR1 MNHEY and CDR2 SVGAGI. V dropped 2 bases and J dropped 6 bases, with 12 bases sitting between them. The CDR3 DNA follows: TGTGCCAGCAGTTACATACTAGGGGATGATACGCAGTATTTT. This sequence encodes CASSYILGDDTQYF.

V usage is TRBV29-1 and J usage is TRBJ1-2; D is unclear. The CDR3 contains 11 residues. Trimming removed 6 bases at V and 6 bases at J, with 11 bases between. Germline V gene lookup returns CDR1 SQVTM and CDR2 ANQGSEA. In DNA, the CDR3 is TGCAGCGTAGATATGGGGAATGGCTACACCTTC. This translates into CSVDMGNGYTF.

This clone occurred once. The chain links TRBV10-3 to TRBJ1-1, with a tentative D call TRBD1 (5 bases). This CDR3 has 13 residues. V lost 6 bases to trimming and J lost 1 base, with 9 bases between them. Germline values: CDR1 ENHRY, CDR2 SYGVKD. The CDR3 DNA follows: TGTGCCATCAGAAGACAGACGAACACTGAAGCTTTCTTT. As protein: CAIRRQTNTEAFF.

The chain combines TRBV18 with TRBJ1-4; no reliable D call. There are 14 residues in the CDR3. CDR1 is KGHSH, CDR2 LQKENI, per germline. Trimming removed 1 base from V and 7 bases from J, with 10 bases in between. The CDR3 reads CASSPQGAGEKLFF. In DNA form, the CDR3 reads TGTGCCAGCTCACCACAGGGCGCGGGTGAAAAACTGTTTTTT. The complete variable domain, with remaining parts taken from reference TRBV18 and TRBJ1-4, reads NAGVMQNPRHLVRRRGQEARLRCSPMKGHSHVYWYRQLPEEGLKFMVYLQKENIIDESGMPKERFSAEFPKEGPSILRIQQVVRGDSAAYFCASSPQGAGEKLFFGSGTQLSVL.

The chain recombines TRBV2 with TRBJ2-7, with a tentative D call TRBD2 (5 bases). CDR1 is SNHLY, CDR2 FYNNEI, per germline. The CDR3 sequence is 10 residues long. V was clipped by 7 bases and J by 10 bases, with 11 bases between them. CDR3 DNA: TGTGCCAGCAACGGGGATGTCCAGTACTTC. This sequence encodes CASNGDVQYF.

The rearrangement joins TRBV19 to TRBJ1-2; 9 nucleotides line up with TRBD1. Germline CDR1 reads LNHDA; CDR2 reads SQIVND (reference sequence). This CDR3 is 15 amino acids long. V was clipped by 8 bases and J by 8 bases; unmatched bases: 15. The CDR3 protein is CASGDREGPGGGYTF. The CDR3 nucleotides read TGTGCCAGTGGGGACAGGGAGGGTCCGGGCGGCGGCTACACCTTC. Full variable domain (outside the CDR3, taken from reference TRBV19 and TRBJ1-2): DGGITQSPKYLFRKEGQNVTLSCEQNLNHDAMYWYRQDPGQGLRLIYYSQIVNDFQKGDIAEGYSVSREKKESFPLTVTSAQKNPTAFYLCASGDREGPGGGYTFGSGTRLTVV.